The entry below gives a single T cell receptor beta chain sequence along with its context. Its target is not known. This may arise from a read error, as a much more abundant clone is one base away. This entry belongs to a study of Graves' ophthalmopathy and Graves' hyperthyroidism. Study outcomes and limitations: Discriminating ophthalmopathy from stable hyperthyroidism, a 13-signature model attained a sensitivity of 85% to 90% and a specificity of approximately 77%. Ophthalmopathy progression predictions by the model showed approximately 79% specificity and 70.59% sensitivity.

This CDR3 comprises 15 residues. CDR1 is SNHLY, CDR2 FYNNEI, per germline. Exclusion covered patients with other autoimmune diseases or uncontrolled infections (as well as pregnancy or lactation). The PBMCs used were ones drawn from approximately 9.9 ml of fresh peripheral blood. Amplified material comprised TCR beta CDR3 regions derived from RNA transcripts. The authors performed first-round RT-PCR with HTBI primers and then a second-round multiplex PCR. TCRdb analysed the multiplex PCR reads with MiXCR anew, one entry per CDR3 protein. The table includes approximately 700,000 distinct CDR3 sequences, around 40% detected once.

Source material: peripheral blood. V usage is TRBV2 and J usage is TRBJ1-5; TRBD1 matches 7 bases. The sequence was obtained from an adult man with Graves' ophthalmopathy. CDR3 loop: CASSSGQSSNQPRHF. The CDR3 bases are TGTGCCAGCAGTTCGGGACAGTCTAGCAATCAGCCCCGGCATTTT.